This TCR beta chain was documented in a study of blood T cell repertoires in COVID-19 (dated by TCRdb to about 2020). As for the study more broadly: Samples from collaborators originated in the United States, Italy and Spain and spanned both the acute and convalescent phases of COVID-19. The prospective study material was composed of cDNA or gDNA derived from T cells, B-cell-depleted T cells, or PBMCs. A de-identified subject ID, COVID-19 status, age in years and sex were almost always included in the sample metadata. The repertoires were made available in a free public database intended to serve as a resource for research on the immune response to SARS-CoV-2. Subjects who had been exposed to COVID-19, were actively infected with it, or had recovered from it provided the deeply sampled blood TCRbeta repertoires that made up the dataset. Samples were obtained from the ongoing ImmuneRACE study (first 160 participants) and from some 1,200 subjects provided by 6 global collaborators. Where available, HLA class I and class II types were obtained from metadata supplied by the sample provider rather than from assay-based typing. The study at large found these results: How much clinical and demographic metadata was included differed by source and by participant, and the metadata was provided uncurated.

The immunoSEQ Assay, a bias-controlled multiplex PCR, was used to amplify TCRbeta CDR3 regions from genomic DNA. Per the source publication's procedure: The number of nucleated cells in each sample was estimated by amplification of reference gene primers within the assay. To quantify the absolute abundance of each unique TCRbeta CDR3 rearrangement, sequence reads were collapsed and filtered. For each sample, productive Simpson clonality was calculated by taking the square root of Simpson's diversity index across productive rearrangements. TCRdb retrieved this table from immuneACCESS and kept in-frame rearrangements only. Not all clones are present; in checked studies, unresolved V genes account for under half, and no reason is known for the remainder. The V and J calls and clone size were taken over from that table, and D and trimming were inferred from the DNA. The sample table records a few hundred thousand clones; about 88% of these occur just once. 3% of the sample rests with the top ten.

Participants in the prospective study were aged roughly 18 to 89 years, lived in under 30 United States geographic areas, and enrolled through a virtual design. Cohort assignment in the prospective study relied on participant-reported clinical history from a screening survey and a study questionnaire. Recovered participants in ImmuneRACE Cohort 3 were defined as having two consecutive negative NP/OP PCR tests, clearance from a healthcare professional, or resolution of symptoms. Each participant in the prospective study had whole blood, serum and a nasopharyngeal or oropharyngeal swab collected by mobile phlebotomists. Prospective study participants could optionally give additional blood draws and questionnaires over an approximately 2-month period. Before DNA extraction, blood samples from the prospective study were shipped at room temperature or frozen. V trim: 4 bases; J trim: 7 bases; unmatched bases: 9. CDR3 length: 15 amino acids, cysteine to phenylalanine. Only the CDR3 portion is preserved as DNA: 45 bases, with reading frame beginning at the first base. The CDR1 and CDR2 encoded by the germline V gene (reference sequence) are LGHDT and YNNKEL.

With regard to this clone: Its specific antigen is unknown. Base quality data are lacking; no much larger clone is found one base away.

The sequence was collected from a woman in her twenties or thirties who had recovered from COVID-19. This chain is built from TRBV3-1 (or the pseudogene TRBV3-2) and TRBJ1-2, and 10 bases in between align with TRBD1. The sample comprised PBMCs or T cells enriched from blood (not recorded which). In nucleotides, the sequence is TGTGCCAGCAGCCCGACGGGACAGGGGATGGGTGGCTACACCTTC. The resulting protein is CASSPTGQGMGGYTF.